A selection of T cell receptor beta chains follows, all from one sample in a study of T-cell reconstitution after alpha-beta-depleted transplantation in children. MiXCR was run by TCRdb on the PCR reads, yielding one entry per CDR3 protein. The sample includes 100,000 to 150,000 distinct CDR3 sequences, more than 20% of them seen just once. The sample here was PBMCs, mostly from graft donor cells, taken 180 days after TCRalphabeta/CD19-depleted stem cell transplant. Every receptor here comes from a male patient between 2 and 15 years old who had a stem cell transplant for chronic granulomatous disease, so the T cells may come from the graft donor. CDR3s include the opening cysteine and the closing phenylalanine or tryptophan. The D gene is left open where the match is weak. For some rows the clone size is stated as once, few or many, or as a class when expanded; others skip it.

>13|few|TRBJ2-1|TRBV20-1|TRBD1
CSATGTVDNEQFF
TGCAGTGCTACCGGGACAGTCGACAATGAGCAGTTCTTC
>12|-|TRBJ1-1|TRBV29-1|-
CSVGGEGTEAFF
TGCAGCGTTGGAGGGGAAGGAACTGAAGCTTTCTTT
>15|-|TRBJ2-7|TRBV5-1|TRBD2
CASSFSGGPSYEQYF
TGCGCCAGCAGCTTCTCGGGGGGGCCGTCCTACGAGCAGTACTTC
>13|many|TRBJ1-5|TRBV10-2|-
CASSELGNQPQHF
TGCGCCAGCAGTGAGTTGGGCAATCAGCCCCAGCATTTT
>14|-|TRBJ2-1|TRBV29-1|TRBD2
CSAGLAGVYNEQFF
TGCAGCGCTGGACTAGCGGGGGTCTACAATGAGCAGTTCTTC
>13|many|TRBJ2-3|TRBV5-4|-
CASSARSTDTQYF
TGTGCCAGCAGTGCTCGTAGCACAGATACGCAGTATTTT
>13|many|TRBJ2-1|TRBV24-1|TRBD2
CATRSHGGGEQFF
TGTGCCACCAGATCGCATGGGGGGGGTGAGCAGTTCTTC
>13|many|TRBJ2-7|TRBV20-1|-
CSARDLNLAEQYF
TGCAGTGCTAGAGATCTTAACTTGGCCGAGCAGTACTTC
>13|-|TRBJ2-1|TRBV5-1|-
CASSSRGGGEQFF
TGCGCCAGCAGCTCCCGGGGTGGGGGTGAGCAGTTCTTC
>14|-|TRBJ2-5|TRBV11-2|-
CASSLVWGEETQYF
TGTGCCAGCAGCTTAGTGTGGGGCGAAGAGACCCAGTACTTC
>12|many|TRBJ2-7|TRBV6-1|-
CASSLHKYEQYF
TGTGCCAGCAGCCTACATAAGTACGAGCAGTACTTC
>17|few|TRBJ2-7|TRBV5-1|TRBD2
CASSLAMQAGDPYEQYF
TGCGCCAGCAGCTTGGCCATGCAAGCGGGAGACCCCTACGAGCAGTACTTC
>16|-|TRBJ2-1|TRBV7-9|TRBD2
CASSLERVLAEGEQFF
TGTGCCAGCAGCTTAGAGAGAGTGCTAGCGGAAGGTGAGCAGTTCTTC
>15|few|TRBJ2-7|TRBV7-9|TRBD2
CASSDWGTRPYEQYF
TGTGCCAGCAGCGATTGGGGGACTAGGCCCTACGAGCAGTACTTC
>14|-|TRBJ2-1|TRBV27|TRBD2
CASSLLAGGGEQFF
TGTGCCAGCAGTTTACTAGCGGGAGGAGGTGAGCAGTTCTTC
>13|-|TRBJ2-5|TRBV15|-
CATSKLVLETQYF
TGTGCCACCAGCAAACTAGTTCTAGAGACCCAGTACTTC
>13|-|TRBJ2-2|TRBV5-5|-
CASSFRASGELFF
TGTGCCAGCAGCTTTAGGGCATCCGGGGAGCTGTTTTTT
>11|many|TRBJ2-7|TRBV29-1|-
CSAGSLYEQYF
TGCAGCGCGGGGTCCCTCTACGAGCAGTACTTC
>14|few|TRBJ2-5|TRBV7-2|TRBD2
CASSVSGRAETQYF
TGTGCCAGCAGCGTTAGCGGGAGGGCGGAGACCCAGTACTTC
>13|many|TRBJ2-1|TRBV5-1|-
CASSLGQYNEQFF
TGCGCCAGCAGCTTGGGACAGTACAATGAGCAGTTCTTC
>12|few|TRBJ2-5|TRBV29-1|-
CSVTDFQETQYF
TGCAGCGTTACAGATTTCCAAGAGACCCAGTACTTC
>15|once|TRBJ2-7|TRBV7-2|-
CASSLVGPFSYEQYF
TGTGCCAGCAGCTTAGTCGGCCCTTTCTCCTACGAGCAGTACTTC
>13|few|TRBJ2-7|TRBV12-3/TRBV12-4|TRBD1
CASSLGAGGEQYF
TGTGCCAGCAGTTTAGGGGCAGGGGGCGAGCAGTACTTC
>13|few|TRBJ2-7|TRBV18|-
CASSFGQLEEQYF
TGTGCCAGCTCATTCGGACAGCTTGAGGAGCAGTACTTC
>15|-|TRBJ2-7|TRBV10-3|TRBD1
CAISERDRGFSEQYF
TGTGCCATCAGTGAGAGGGACAGGGGATTCTCCGAGCAGTACTTC
>14|-|TRBJ2-1|TRBV9|-
CASSLGQSYNEQFF
TGTGCCAGCAGCTTAGGACAGAGCTACAATGAGCAGTTCTTC
>16|many|TRBJ2-7|TRBV15|-
CATSRDPGTVVYEQYF
TGTGCCACCAGCAGAGATCCCGGAACAGTAGTCTACGAGCAGTACTTC
>15|many|TRBJ1-6|TRBV5-1|-
CASSLGDWEDSPLHF
TGCGCCAGCAGCTTGGGGGATTGGGAGGATTCACCCCTCCACTTT
>16|many|TRBJ2-1|TRBV3-1|TRBD2
CASSQDRLAGGYEQFF
TGTGCCAGCAGCCAAGACCGACTAGCGGGAGGGTATGAGCAGTTCTTC
>17|-|TRBJ2-6|TRBV13|TRBD1
CASSTPGQGSGANVLTF
TGTGCCAGCAGCACTCCGGGACAGGGTTCTGGGGCCAACGTCCTGACTTTC
>16|-|TRBJ2-7|TRBV20-1|TRBD2
CSAGRGILGLADEQYF
TGCAGTGCTGGAAGAGGTATCTTGGGACTAGCCGACGAGCAGTACTTC
>17|many|TRBJ2-5|TRBV15|TRBD1
CATSRERTGLRSETQYF
TGTGCCACCAGCAGAGAAAGGACAGGCCTTAGATCGGAGACCCAGTACTTC
>14|few|TRBJ1-5|TRBV12-3/TRBV12-4|-
CASTQGRSNQPQHF
TGTGCCAGCACCCAAGGACGGAGCAATCAGCCCCAGCATTTT
>17|-|TRBJ1-6|TRBV15|-
CATSRDRGGSVYSPLHF
TGTGCCACCAGCAGAGATCGGGGGGGCAGTGTATATTCACCCCTCCACTTT
>12|few|TRBJ2-7|TRBV10-3|-
CAAQETSYEQYF
TGTGCCGCACAGGAAACTTCCTACGAGCAGTACTTC
>14|-|TRBJ2-7|TRBV20-1|TRBD2
CSATSGRALYEQYF
TGCAGTGCTACTAGCGGGAGGGCCTTGTACGAGCAGTACTTC
>17|many|TRBJ2-7|TRBV4-1|TRBD2
CASSQAVSSGGTYEQYF
TGCGCCAGCAGCCAAGCGGTTTCCAGCGGGGGAACCTACGAGCAGTACTTC
>15|-|TRBJ2-3|TRBV10-3|TRBD1
CAIRSNRGRTDTQYF
TGTGCCATCAGGTCCAACAGGGGTCGCACAGATACGCAGTATTTT
>16|-|TRBJ2-1|TRBV5-1|TRBD1
CASSFPRQGLYNEQFF
TGCGCCAGCAGCTTTCCTAGACAGGGCCTATACAATGAGCAGTTCTTC
>15|-|TRBJ1-1|TRBV11-2|TRBD1
CASSPSTGRNTEAFF
TGTGCCAGCAGCCCGTCGACAGGGAGAAATACTGAAGCTTTCTTT
>13|-|TRBJ2-1|TRBV27|-
CATAVESYNEQFF
TGTGCCACCGCAGTTGAATCCTACAATGAGCAGTTCTTC
>15|many|TRBJ2-5|TRBV7-2|TRBD2
CASSRKLAGGETQYF
TGTGCCAGCAGCAGAAAACTAGCGGGGGGGGAGACCCAGTACTTC
>11|many|TRBJ2-3|TRBV29-1|-
CSVDLTDTQYF
TGCAGCGTTGATCTCACAGATACGCAGTATTTT
>13|many|TRBJ2-1|TRBV29-1|-
CSVGRKLGDIQFF
TGCAGCGTTGGAAGGAAATTAGGGGACATCCAGTTCTTC
>16|few|TRBJ2-1|TRBV7-2|TRBD2
CASSPTGTSNPNEQFF
TGTGCCAGCAGTCCCACCGGGACTAGTAATCCCAATGAGCAGTTCTTC